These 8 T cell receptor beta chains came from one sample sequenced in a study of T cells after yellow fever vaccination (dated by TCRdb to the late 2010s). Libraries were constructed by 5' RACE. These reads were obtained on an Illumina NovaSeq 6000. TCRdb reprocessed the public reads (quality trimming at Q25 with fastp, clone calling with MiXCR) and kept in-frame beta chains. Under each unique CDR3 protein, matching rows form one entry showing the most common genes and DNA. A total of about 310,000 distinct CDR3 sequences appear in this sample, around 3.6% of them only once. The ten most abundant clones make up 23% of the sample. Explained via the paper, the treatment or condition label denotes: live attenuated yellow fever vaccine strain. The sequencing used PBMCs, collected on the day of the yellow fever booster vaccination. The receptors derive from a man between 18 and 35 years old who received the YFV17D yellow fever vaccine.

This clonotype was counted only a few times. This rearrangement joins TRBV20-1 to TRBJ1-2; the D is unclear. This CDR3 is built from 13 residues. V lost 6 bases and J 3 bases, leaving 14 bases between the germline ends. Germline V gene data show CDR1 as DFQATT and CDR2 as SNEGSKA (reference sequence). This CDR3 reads CSAPDIGDYGYTF. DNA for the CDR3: TGCAGTGCCCCCGATATAGGAGACTATGGCTACACCTTC.

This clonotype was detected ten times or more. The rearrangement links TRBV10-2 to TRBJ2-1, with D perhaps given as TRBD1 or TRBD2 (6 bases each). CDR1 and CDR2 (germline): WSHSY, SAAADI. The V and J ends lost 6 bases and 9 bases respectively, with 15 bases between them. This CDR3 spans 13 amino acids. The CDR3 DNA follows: TGCGCCAGCAGGTGGGGGGCCGTCGGTGAGCAGTTCTTC. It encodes CASRWGAVGEQFF.

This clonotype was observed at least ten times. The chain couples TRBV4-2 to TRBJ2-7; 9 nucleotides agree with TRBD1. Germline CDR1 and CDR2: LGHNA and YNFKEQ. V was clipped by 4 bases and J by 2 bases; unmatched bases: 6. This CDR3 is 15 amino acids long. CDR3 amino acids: CASSPGQGPAYEQYF. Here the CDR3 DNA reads TGTGCCAGCAGCCCCGGACAGGGGCCAGCCTACGAGCAGTACTTC.

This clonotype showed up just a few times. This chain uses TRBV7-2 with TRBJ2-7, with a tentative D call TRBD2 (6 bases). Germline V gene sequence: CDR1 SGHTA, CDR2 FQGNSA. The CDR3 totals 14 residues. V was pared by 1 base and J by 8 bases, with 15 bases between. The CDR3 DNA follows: TGTGCCAGCAGCTTAGGCGGGGCCGGCCCTCAGCAGTACTTC. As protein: CASSLGGAGPQQYF.

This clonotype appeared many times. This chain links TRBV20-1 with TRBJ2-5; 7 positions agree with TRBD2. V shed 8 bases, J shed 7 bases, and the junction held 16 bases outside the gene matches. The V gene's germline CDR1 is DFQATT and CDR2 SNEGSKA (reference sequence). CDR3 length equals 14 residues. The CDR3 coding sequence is TGCAGTTTTGGTTCTAGCGGTAGCGGTCGGACCCAGTACTTC. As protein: CSFGSSGSGRTQYF.

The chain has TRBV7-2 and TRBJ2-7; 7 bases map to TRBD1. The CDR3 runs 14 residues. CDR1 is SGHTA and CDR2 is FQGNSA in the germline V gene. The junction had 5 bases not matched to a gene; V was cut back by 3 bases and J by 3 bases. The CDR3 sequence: CASSFTGADYEQYF. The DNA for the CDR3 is TGTGCCAGCAGCTTTACAGGGGCCGACTACGAGCAGTACTTC.

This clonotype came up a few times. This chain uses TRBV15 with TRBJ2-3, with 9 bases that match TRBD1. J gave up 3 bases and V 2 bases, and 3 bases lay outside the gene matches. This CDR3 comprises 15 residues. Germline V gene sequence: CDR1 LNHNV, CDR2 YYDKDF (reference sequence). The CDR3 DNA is TGTGCCACCAGCAGATTGGACAGGGGAACAGATACGCAGTATTTT. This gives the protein CATSRLDRGTDTQYF.

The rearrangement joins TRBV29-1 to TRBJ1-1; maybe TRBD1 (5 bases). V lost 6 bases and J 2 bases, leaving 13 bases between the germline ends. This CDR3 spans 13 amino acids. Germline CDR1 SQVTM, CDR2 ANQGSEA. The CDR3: CSVSRTINTEAFF. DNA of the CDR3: TGCAGCGTCAGTAGGACAATCAACACTGAAGCTTTCTTT.